The clone carrying this TCR beta chain was seen a few times. Its cognate antigen is unknown. These data originate in a study of blood T cells in healthy people across ages. Study outcomes and limitations: Diversity estimates drawn from one million T cells were deemed underestimates.

Then a second PCR, running about 6 to 12 cycles, was carried out with a sample-barcoded 5' primer and a J-beta primer mix. One entry per CDR3 protein results from TCRdb running MiXCR on the 5' RACE reads. The sample includes hundreds of thousands of distinct CDR3 sequences, roughly 25% of them seen just once. CDR1 MNHEY and CDR2 SMNVEV come from the germline V gene (reference sequence). V was clipped by 5 bases and J by 6 bases, with 25 bases between them. This CDR3 comprises 17 residues. These records were also assigned to another study, of T cells of mothers and their children.

This chain connects TRBV27 to TRBJ2-5; a possible D gene is TRBD2 (6 bases). Sequences were obtained from blood. This TCR was sampled from a boy aged 5-17 years in good health. The CDR3 is CASSNGPGGGAGKTQYF. The CDR3 DNA sequence: TGTGCCAGCAGTAACGGCCCGGGTGGAGGGGCGGGAAAGACCCAGTACTTC.